A selection of T cell receptor beta chains follows, all from one sample in a study of blood T cell repertoires in COVID-19. The table came from immunoSEQ multiplex PCR; TCRdb's copy has only in-frame clones and leaves some out. Of 250,000 or so clones listed, roughly 84% are singletons. Material: PBMCs or T cells enriched from blood (not recorded which). Receptor source: a woman between 45 and 65 years old who had been exposed to COVID-19. The conserved cysteine and the conserved F or W are not part of the CDR3 here.

TRBJ1-1 TRBV27 12 ASTLWGGSTEAF
TRBJ2-1 TRBV14 12 ASSHRGAYNEQF
TRBJ2-2 TRBV6-5 13 ASMGNSLNTGELF
TRBJ1-3 TRBV5-6 15 ASSLYRGLSSGNTIY
TRBJ1-2 TRBV19 13 ASSIYGTGDFGYT
TRBJ1-2 TRBV15 11 ATSPGSWSGYT
TRBJ2-1 TRBV7-9 14 ASSLAGSSVPNEQF
TRBJ1-2 TRBV3-1/TRBV3-2 12 ASSPWGDLLGYT
TRBJ1-1 TRBV2 13 ASSPLTAMNTEAF
TRBJ1-5 TRBV2 12 ASSVGREDQPQH
TRBJ2-1 TRBV7-9 11 ASSQRGYNEQF
TRBJ1-1 TRBV6-1 13 ASSEKGRSDTEAF
TRBJ1-2 TRBV21-1 15 ASSTRTVNRPNYGYT
TRBJ2-5 TRBV27 13 ASSATGYPGETQY
TRBJ1-5 TRBV2 14 ASSEEAGARGQPQH
TRBJ2-7 TRBV6-5 13 ASSSSAGGPYEQY
TRBJ1-4 TRBV20-1 9 SAAADEKLF
TRBJ2-1 TRBV19 14 ASSRTSGGSYNEQF
TRBJ2-7 TRBV19 11 ASSIDGHYEQY
TRBJ1-2 TRBV27 12 ASRANAGNYGYT
TRBJ1-1 TRBV5-1 11 ASSLVQDTEAF
TRBJ2-7 TRBV15 13 ATSRAGQGTYEQY
TRBJ1-4 TRBV9 13 ASSPSGTGNEKLF
TRBJ2-5 TRBV6-1 15 ASSEAHRGGAGETQY
TRBJ2-1 TRBV7-9 12 ASSPFRQAAEQF
TRBJ2-3 TRBV2 13 ASTRTSGGAGTQY
TRBJ2-7 TRBV10-1 11 ASSGGLAYEQY
TRBJ1-1 TRBV5-4 11 ATQQGGSAEAF
TRBJ2-7 TRBV5-5 13 ASSFTSGGLYEQY
TRBJ1-1 TRBV5-1 13 ASSLGIGQYTEAF
TRBJ1-2 TRBV11-2 12 ASSPGTGAGGYT
TRBJ2-3 TRBV2 13 ASSEFGGGLDTQY
TRBJ2-5 TRBV13 13 ASSPRRQGAETQY
TRBJ1-1 TRBV30 12 AWSKGGKDTEAF
TRBJ2-3 TRBV7-2 9 ASSFSDTQY
TRBJ1-2 TRBV6-2/TRBV6-3 13 ASSLLGQPLYGYT
TRBJ1-1 TRBV30 12 AWSEGTVSTEAF
TRBJ1-5 TRBV20-1 14 SASDTSGIWNQPQH
TRBJ1-5 TRBV14 11 ASSSGGRQPQH
TRBJ2-7 TRBV10-2 14 ASSKSYGQGAYEQY
TRBJ1-6 TRBV28 13 ASSPNIGEDSPLH
TRBJ1-2 TRBV5-5 14 ASNPTGGWLNYGYT
TRBJ1-4 TRBV6-4 14 ARAGTVSTTNEKLF
TRBJ1-2 TRBV2 13 ASSVLQGPGYGYT
TRBJ2-1 TRBV7-2 12 ASSSLAFADEQF
TRBJ1-4 TRBV18 12 ASSPLAGAEKLF
TRBJ1-6 TRBV6-5 12 ASSSDRGYSPLH
TRBJ1-2 TRBV3-1/TRBV3-2 12 ASSRVRGNDGYT
TRBJ2-1 TRBV15 10 ATSRDEMLSI
TRBJ1-4 TRBV10-2 10 ASGPVSEKLF
TRBJ2-1 TRBV7-2 13 ASSLLRPSGSEQF